This TCR beta chain was obtained from a study of shared T cell receptors in the human thymus. Clones were read by immunoSEQ multiplex PCR, and TCRdb kept only the in-frame ones, dropping some. The table includes under 700,000 clones, around 78% detected once. This clone occurred once. These records were also assigned to another study, of human thymus T cells. That investigation notes: Infants, healthy and Finnish, who were having corrective surgery for congenital heart defects served as donors. Surgeons resected thymus tissue during corrective heart surgery. Gene usage (both V and J) appeared biased in thymic and blood repertoires. In unrelated individuals, thymic repertoires overlapped highly, according to related research.

This TCR was recovered from a boy under two years old with a congenital heart defect. The sample consisted of thymocytes.

The CDR3 region is CASSYDRGNQPQHF. In DNA form, the CDR3 reads TGTGCCAGCAGCTACGACCGGGGCAATCAGCCCCAGCATTTT. The chain recombines TRBV11-2 with TRBJ1-5, with D unresolved. Germline values: CDR1 SGHAT, CDR2 FQNNGV. CDR3 length: 14 amino acids. Trimming left V 4 bases short and J 2 bases short, with 9 bases between.